The T cell receptor beta chain under discussion was sequenced for a study of resident and recirculating memory T cells in vitiligo. No change in lesions over the prior 6 months defined stable disease. Deletions cut 4 bases from V and 0 bases from J, with 10 bases between. CDR3 length: 14 amino acids. The V gene's germline CDR1 is LNHDA and CDR2 SQIVND (reference sequence). Libraries were prepared by immunoSEQ multiplex PCR; TCRdb keeps only in-frame clonotypes and omits some of them. The sample holds around 78,000 clones, about 91% seen once. The chain recombines TRBV19 with TRBJ2-7; a possible D gene is TRBD1 (6 bases). The clonotype was recovered from a male donor with vitiligo. The sequenced sample consisted of blood. The CDR3 nucleotides are TGTGCCAGTAGTAGACAGGAAAGCTCCTACGAGCAGTACTTC. Amino acids: CASSRQESSYEQYF.